What follows describes a single T cell receptor (beta chain). Read data end 3 residues before the CDR3 end; the end is taken from the germline J gene. These data are taken from a study of T cells in women clearing cervical HPV infection. CDR1 and CDR2 from the germline V gene are SGHRS and YFSETQ. The CDR3 runs to 16 residues. Trimming cost V 0 bases and J 0 bases, with 10 bases left between them. Only in-frame clones appear in the TCRdb table, and some are missing; sequencing was by immunoSEQ multiplex PCR. This sample's clone table lists about 39,000 clones. MY09/MY11 PCR detected cervical HPV DNA; dot-blot assigned genotypes.

Sequencing was carried out using blood buffy coat. This chain joins TRBV5-1 and TRBJ1-5; weak D call: TRBD1 (5 bases). The sequence derives from a woman aged 18-70 years with a cervical HPV16 infection that either progressed to CIN3+ or cleared (not recorded which). The CDR3 sequence is CASSLGGDPSNQPQHF. Partial CDR3 DNA: TGCGCCAGCAGCTTGGGGGGGGACCCTAGCAATCAGCCC.